This passage covers 24 T cell receptor beta chains from one sample sequenced in a study of identical twins. TCRdb analysed the 5' RACE reads with MiXCR anew, one entry per CDR3 protein. The data contain 1.5 million to 2 million distinct CDR3 sequences, roughly a third of them singletons. The sample consisted of cord blood. The origin of the receptors is a newborn girl in good health.

The chain joins TRBV20-1 to TRBJ1-5, with 8 bases aligning to TRBD1. This CDR3 is built from 13 residues. V trimming: 5 bases; J trimming: 3 bases; junction bases outside the gene matches: 3. CDR1 DFQATT and CDR2 SNEGSKA come from the germline V gene (reference sequence). The CDR3 DNA follows: TGCAGTGCTGGGACAGGTTACAATCAGCCCCAGCATTTT. Translated: CSAGTGYNQPQHF.

The rearrangement uses TRBV15 and TRBJ1-5; tentatively, D is TRBD1 (6 bases). CDR3 size: 16 residues. V lost 0 bases, J lost 4 bases, and 13 bases lay in between. Germline V gene lookup returns CDR1 LNHNV and CDR2 YYDKDF (reference sequence). This chain's CDR3 is CATSRDVRGPNQPQHF. CDR3 coding DNA: TGTGCCACCAGCAGAGATGTCAGGGGCCCAAATCAGCCCCAGCATTTT.

Ten or more counts support this clonotype. The rearrangement joins TRBV9 to TRBJ1-2, with D unresolved. Germline lookup yields CDR1 SGDLS and CDR2 YYNGEE. V lost 5 bases and J lost 4, with 15 bases in between. This CDR3 is 14 amino acids long. DNA for the CDR3: TGTGCCAGCAGTCTTCGAACTTCGGTCTATGGCTACACCTTC. This translates into CASSLRTSVYGYTF.

This chain connects TRBV24-1 to TRBJ2-7; either TRBD1 or TRBD2 may fit D (5 bases each). The germline CDR1 and CDR2 sequences are KGHDR and SFDVKD. This CDR3 contains 13 residues. Trimming stripped 4 bases from V and 10 bases from J, with 16 bases between. The CDR3 spells CATSETHRDPQYF. Here the CDR3 DNA reads TGTGCCACCAGTGAAACACACCGGGACCCCCAGTACTTC.

In its sample, this clonotype was seen once. This sequence joins TRBV4-1 and TRBJ2-3, with 7 bases identical to TRBD2. V shed 0 bases and J 1 base; nucleotides not matched to a gene: 4. Per germline, CDR1 MGHRA and CDR2 YSYEKL. CDR3 length equals 16 residues. The CDR3 loop reads CASSQDRTRRTDTQYF. As DNA, the CDR3 is TGCGCCAGCAGCCAAGATCGGACTAGGCGCACAGATACGCAGTATTTT.

Remarks on this clonotype: A read error may be the cause here, since a much bigger clone is one base away. The chain employs TRBV10-3 and TRBJ2-5; 9 positions agree with TRBD1. The J call is doubtful: the DNA matches TRBJ2-1 better. In germline, CDR1 is ENHRY, CDR2 SYGVKD. The CDR3 length is 13 residues. For the CDR3, the DNA is TGTGCCATCAGTTGGACAGGGGAAGAGACCCAGTTCTTC. Translated, it gives CAISWTGEETQFF.

The V gene is TRBV20-1, the J gene TRBJ1-4, with D uncertain. V dropped 2 bases and J dropped 4 bases, with 14 bases sitting between them. The germline V gene has CDR1 DFQATT and CDR2 SNEGSKA (reference sequence). CDR3 length: 15 amino acids. The CDR3 nucleotides are TGCAGTGCTAGACTCCTTGGTGGTGGTAATGAAAAACTGTTTTTT. Translating gives CSARLLGGGNEKLFF.

The chain has TRBV6-1 and TRBJ2-7; a possible D gene is TRBD1 (5 bases). The V end was cut by 7 bases, the J end by 5 bases, with 21 bases between. The CDR3 is made up of 15 amino acids. CDR1 is MNHNS and CDR2 is SASEGT in the germline V gene. Here the CDR3 reads CASNPQGIGRNEQYF. CDR3 coding DNA: TGTGCCAGCAACCCCCAGGGTATTGGGCGGAACGAGCAGTACTTC.

This rearrangement joins TRBV20-1 to TRBJ1-4; 9 bases align to TRBD1. Germline V gives CDR1 DFQATT, CDR2 SNEGSKA (reference sequence). The CDR3 is 14 residues long. V gave up 3 bases and J gave up 8 bases; unmatched junction bases: 7. The CDR3 nucleotides are TGCAGTGCTAGCTGGGACAGGGTAGGAGAAAAACTGTTTTTT. Translation: CSASWDRVGEKLFF.

This chain links TRBV7-8 with TRBJ1-6; 8 bases map to TRBD1. In germline, CDR1 is SGHVS, CDR2 FQNEAQ. V shed 1 base and J 8 bases; nucleotides not matched to a gene: 7. The CDR3 covers 16 residues. The CDR3 spells CASSLVQGARYSPLHF. DNA for the CDR3: TGTGCCAGCAGCTTAGTCCAGGGGGCCCGATATTCACCCCTCCACTTT.

This clonotype was seen only a few times. The chain joins TRBV10-3 to TRBJ2-5; 8 bases are shared with TRBD2. CDR3 size: 13 residues. In germline, CDR1 is ENHRY, CDR2 SYGVKD. The trim removed 6 bases at V and 1 base at J, leaving 1 base unmatched. This CDR3 reads CAIRREVQETQYF. DNA for the CDR3: TGTGCCATCAGGCGGGAGGTCCAAGAGACCCAGTACTTC.

This clonotype appeared a few times. The chain employs TRBV20-1 and TRBJ1-5; 7 nucleotides match TRBD1. The CDR3 contains 15 residues. Germline CDR1 DFQATT, CDR2 SNEGSKA (reference sequence). After removal of 5 bases from V and 2 bases from J, the junction contained 9 bases not matched to a gene. CDR3 amino acids: CSAAVPGQGNQPQHF. Here the CDR3 DNA reads TGCAGTGCTGCCGTCCCTGGACAGGGCAATCAGCCCCAGCATTTT.

The chain joins TRBV12-3 or TRBV12-4 to TRBJ2-2; 8 bases align to TRBD2. V was pared by 1 base and J by 3 bases, with 7 bases of the junction left unmatched. This CDR3 contains 17 residues. CDR3 in DNA: TGTGCCAGCAGTTTAGGAATTGCTAGCGGGTACACCGGGGAGCTGTTTTTT. It translates to CASSLGIASGYTGELFF.

Only a few counts were recorded for this clonotype. V and J are TRBV28 and TRBJ1-1, with D perhaps TRBD1 (5 bases). Germline-derived CDR1 and CDR2 are MDHEN and SYDVKM. Trimming removed 2 bases from V and 6 bases from J, with 16 bases in between. This CDR3 is 15 amino acids long. The CDR3 DNA is TGTGCCAGCAGTTTAACCCAAGGCAGGGAGGCTGAAGCTTTCTTT. Its protein product is CASSLTQGREAEAFF.

As to this clonotype: One end of the junction varies from germline; a read error may be responsible. The rearrangement uses TRBV7-2 and TRBJ2-3; a possible D gene is TRBD1 (5 bases). CDR3 length equals 15 residues. Germline lookup yields CDR1 SGHTA and CDR2 FQGNSA. The CDR3 DNA reads TGTGCCGGCAGCTTGGTAGGGGCAGCCACAGATACGCAGTATTTT. Amino acid sequence: CAGSLVGAATDTQYF.

The chain employs TRBV12-3 or TRBV12-4 and TRBJ1-2; 9 nucleotides match TRBD1. After removal of 6 bases from V and 3 bases from J, the junction contained 11 bases not matched to a gene. The CDR3 has 16 amino acids. DNA for the CDR3: TGTGCCAGCAGCCGGGGACAGGGAGTTACCGACTATGGCTACACCTTC. Translation gives CASSRGQGVTDYGYTF.

This chain uses TRBV10-2 with TRBJ1-2; no clear D gene. Germline loops: CDR1 WSHSY, CDR2 SAAADI. V was clipped by 2 bases and J by 6 bases, with 7 bases between them. This CDR3 spans 12 amino acids. CDR3 amino acids: CASSELQDGYTF. The CDR3 nucleotides read TGCGCCAGCAGTGAGCTCCAGGATGGCTACACCTTC.

The gene calls are TRBV4-1 and TRBJ1-2; possible D gene TRBD1, 5 bases. The germline gives CDR1 MGHRA, CDR2 YSYEKL. V lost 0 bases and J 5 bases, leaving 10 bases between the germline ends. The CDR3 runs to 14 residues. CDR3 sequence (DNA): TGCGCCAGCAGCCAAGAGATGGGGGAGTATGGCTACACCTTC. Protein sequence: CASSQEMGEYGYTF.

On this clonotype itself: This may be a read error, as it is one base from a much larger clone. The rearrangement uses TRBV4-2 and TRBJ2-3; D might be TRBD2 (6 bases). Trimming stripped 0 bases from V and 4 bases from J, with 14 bases between. The CDR3 length is 16 residues. Germline CDR1 reads LGHNA; CDR2 reads YNFKEQ. For the CDR3, the DNA is TGTGCCAGCAGCCAAGATCGGGCGGGGCCCGCAGATACGCAGTATTTT. Protein product: CASSQDRAGPADTQYF.

In this sample, this clonotype turned up many times. The gene calls are TRBV18 and TRBJ1-2; perhaps TRBD1 as D (6 bases). There are 14 residues in the CDR3. Per the germline V gene, CDR1 is KGHSH and CDR2 is LQKENI. Trimming removed 1 base at V and 2 bases at J, with 8 bases between. CDR3 sequence reads: CASSPLGQNYGYTF. CDR3 nucleotides: TGTGCCAGCTCACCACTCGGACAGAACTATGGCTACACCTTC.

The table lists this clonotype with a few counts. The chain employs TRBV6-6 and TRBJ1-2; 8 bases match TRBD1. V lost 0 bases to trimming and J lost 6 bases; unmatched junction nucleotides: 9. The CDR3 extends over 16 amino acids. Germline-derived CDR1 and CDR2 are MNHNY and SVGAGI (reference sequence). The CDR3 is CASSYSGQGRRDGYTF. As DNA, the CDR3 is TGTGCCAGCAGTTACTCCGGACAGGGCCGGCGTGATGGCTACACCTTC.

In this sample, this clonotype turned up a few times. The chain has TRBV29-1 and TRBJ2-7, with 8 bases lining up with TRBD2. The CDR3 loop spans 13 amino acids. Germline V gene sequence: CDR1 SQVTM, CDR2 ANQGSEA. Trimming at V came to 8 bases and at J to 3 bases, leaving 9 bases not matched to a gene. The CDR3 sequence is CSSRNGGDYEQYF. CDR3 bases: TGCAGCTCCAGGAACGGGGGGGACTACGAGCAGTACTTC.

This clonotype has a handful of counts. J is TRBJ2-1 and V is TRBV5-1; the D gene is possibly TRBD2 (6 bases). V lost 0 bases, J lost 5 bases, and 27 bases lay in between. This CDR3 has 20 amino acids. The germline CDR1 and CDR2 sequences are SGHRS and YFSETQ. The CDR3 is CASSLEPLSGRHHENNEQFF. The CDR3 nucleotides read TGCGCCAGCAGCTTGGAACCTCTCTCTGGGAGGCACCACGAAAACAATGAGCAGTTCTTC.

V gene TRBV12-3 or TRBV12-4 combines with J gene TRBJ1-6; D ambiguous. The CDR3 loop spans 14 amino acids. Trimming took 6 bases from V and 3 from J, leaving 9 bases between them. CDR3 region: CASSQASYNSPLHF. The CDR3 bases are TGTGCCAGCAGCCAAGCCAGCTATAATTCACCCCTCCACTTT.